A single sample is the source of the 7 T cell receptor beta chains below, sequenced in a study of vaccination and CD4 T cells after COVID-19. Cultured CD4+ T cells had their DNA profiled by the Oncomine TCR Beta short-read assay. A single record per CDR3 protein comes from TCRdb applying MiXCR to the PCR reads. The profile shows around 16,000 distinct CDR3 sequences, about 67% of them singletons. The treatment was: roughly 11-day PBMC culture with coronavirus spike peptide pools or control peptides (ViraFEST assay). These receptors have no known antigen. Sequenced material: CD4+ T cells from blood, cultured in vitro. The receptors were sampled from a human donor who had recovered from COVID-19.

This clonotype was found once. The genes are TRBV28 and TRBJ2-7; D is uncertain. With 10 bases removed from V and 7 bases from J, the gap between germline ends came to 14 bases. Per germline, CDR1 MDHEN and CDR2 SYDVKM. This CDR3 is built from 11 residues. The CDR3 loop is CATFKVPEQYF. The CDR3 nucleotides read TGTGCCACCTTTAAGGTCCCGGAGCAGTACTTC.

The V gene is TRBV20-1, the J gene TRBJ1-3; D is possibly TRBD1 (5 bases). The CDR3 consists of 14 residues. Germline CDR1 is DFQATT and CDR2 is SNEGSKA (reference sequence). V was trimmed by 6 bases and J by 0 bases, leaving 12 bases between them. The CDR3 loop reads CSAPDRNSGNTIYF. For the CDR3, the DNA is TGCAGTGCCCCTGACAGAAACTCTGGAAACACCATATATTTT.

Only a few counts were recorded for this clonotype. The rearrangement joins TRBV19 to TRBJ1-1; D gene unclear. CDR1 is LNHDA, CDR2 SQIVND, per germline (reference sequence). Trimming pared 6 bases from V and 0 bases from J, leaving 20 bases between. The CDR3 has 17 residues. The CDR3: CASRPRSGSRMNTEAFF. Here the CDR3 DNA reads TGTGCCAGTAGACCTCGGAGTGGGTCTAGGATGAACACTGAAGCTTTCTTT.

CDR3 amino acids: CASSQDHRVTGELFF. The CDR3 nucleotides read TGTGCCAGCAGCCAAGACCACAGGGTTACCGGGGAGCTGTTTTTT. The chain joins TRBV4-2 to TRBJ2-2, with D possibly being TRBD1 (6 bases). V was clipped by 0 bases and J by 5 bases, with 10 bases between them. From germline, CDR1 is LGHNA and CDR2 YNFKEQ. The CDR3 is made up of 15 amino acids.

CDR3 coding DNA: TGTGCCAGCAGCGGACCCCCCGGGAGGGAGAACACCGGGGAGCTGTTTTTT. This gives the protein CASSGPPGRENTGELFF. The chain employs TRBV27 and TRBJ2-2; TRBD2 agrees at 8 bases. Germline V gene lookup returns CDR1 MNHEY and CDR2 SMNVEV (reference sequence). V gave up 6 bases and J gave up 1 base; unmatched junction bases: 10. The CDR3 runs to 17 residues.

The chain employs TRBV6-1 and TRBJ2-5, with D perhaps matching TRBD1 (6 bases). Germline V gene sequence: CDR1 MNHNS, CDR2 SASEGT. This CDR3 region has 14 residues. Trimming took off 2 bases at V and 2 bases at J, with 9 bases between the two ends. The CDR3 is CASSEWTEQETQYF. In DNA, the CDR3 is TGTGCCAGCAGTGAATGGACAGAACAAGAGACCCAGTACTTC.

CDR3 nucleotide sequence: TGCAGTGCTGGATTCCCTCAGGGGTCCTATGGCTACACCTTC. Residues: CSAGFPQGSYGYTF. The chain joins TRBV20-1 to TRBJ1-2; D possibly corresponds to TRBD1 (6 bases). Germline CDR1 is DFQATT and CDR2 is SNEGSKA (reference sequence). Trimming pared 5 bases from V and 4 bases from J, leaving 17 bases between. The CDR3 is 14 amino acids.